This TCR beta chain originates from a study of blood T cell repertoires in COVID-19. Turning to the study itself: Samples representing acute and convalescent COVID-19 were sourced from the United States, Italy and Spain. T cells, B-cell-depleted T cells, or PBMCs provided the cDNA or gDNA that served as material.

Original data processing: Reference gene primer amplification yielded estimated nucleated cell counts. Repertoires were generated with immunoSEQ multiplex PCR, while TCRdb's copy carries only in-frame clones and drops some. V and J calls plus clone size are reproduced from that table; the DNA served to infer D and trimming. This sample has 45,000 to 65,000 clones, with roughly 90% found just once. Germline-derived CDR1 and CDR2 are SGHTA and FQGNSA. Trimming removed 3 bases from V and 5 bases from J, with 13 bases in between. This CDR3 region has 15 residues. This clone has only one observation. The TCR originated in a man older than 75 in a cohort sampled during active COVID-19. Sequenced: peripheral blood. The V and J genes are TRBV7-2 and TRBJ2-2; a weak D match, TRBD2 (5 bases). The CDR3 region is CASSFGLPGTGELFF. DNA for the CDR3: TGTGCCAGCAGCTTTGGCCTTCCGGGGACCGGGGAGCTGTTTTTT.